Sequencing of this T cell receptor beta chain was carried out in a study of T cells in Graves' hyperthyroidism and ophthalmopathy. Study-level points and caveats: Through a model of 13 V-J features, ophthalmopathy was separated from stable hyperthyroidism.

Amplification yielded TCR beta CDR3 regions, with RNA transcripts as the source. A set of HTBI primers served as the primers for a first-round RT-PCR of the TCR CDR3. One entry per CDR3 protein, called by TCRdb with MiXCR from the multiplex PCR reads. Here the sample spans roughly 520,000 distinct CDR3 sequences, roughly 24% being singletons. Trimming took off 7 bases at V and 1 base at J, with 11 bases between the two ends. There are 14 residues in the CDR3. Germline V CDR1 and CDR2: MNHNS, SASEGT. Patients with uncontrolled infections, other autoimmune diseases, pregnancy or lactation were excluded. Orbital computed tomography, thyroid ultrasound, serum thyroxine and TRAb, and clinical symptoms together informed the diagnoses. This clonotype has a count of ten or more. Its target is not known.

The V call is TRBV6-1, the J call TRBJ1-5; D gene uncertain. The sequenced sample consisted of blood. The receptor comes from a woman in her thirties with Graves' ophthalmopathy. CDR3 coding DNA: TGTGCCAGCACCCCCGGTGGGAGCAATCAGCCCCAGCATTTT. Its translation: CASTPGGSNQPQHF.